The sequence of this TCR beta chain was determined in a study of CD8 T cells in ankylosing spondylitis. Scientists made TCR beta libraries using quantitative 5'-RACE with molecular barcodes. TCRdb reanalysed the 5' RACE reads using MiXCR and keeps one entry per CDR3 protein. The sample contains some 200,000 distinct CDR3 sequences, 6% to 8.5% of which appear only once. This clonotype was counted ten times or more. Antigen: not known. Points from the study as a whole: In reactive arthritis synovial fluid and blood, some motif variants had been reported before. In ankylosing spondylitis patients, matched synovial fluid reportedly showed significant enrichment of disease-linked clones. Those disease-linked clones were CD8+; they were also relatively rare in peripheral blood. In ankylosing spondylitis blood, a motif of seven to nine highly homologous TCR beta variants appeared characteristic.

The CDR3 totals 15 residues. The clonotype comes from a male donor with ankylosing spondylitis. Sequencing was done on a sample of blood, either unsorted or a sorted T cell fraction (not recorded which). This chain uses TRBV21-1 with TRBJ2-1; the D segment call TRBD1 is taken from the table without a DNA check. TRBV21-1 is a pseudogene segment. CDR3 sequence (DNA): TGTGCCAGCACTATTGAGACTGGGGGATACAATGAGCAGTTCTTC. Translated, it gives CASTIETGGYNEQFF.